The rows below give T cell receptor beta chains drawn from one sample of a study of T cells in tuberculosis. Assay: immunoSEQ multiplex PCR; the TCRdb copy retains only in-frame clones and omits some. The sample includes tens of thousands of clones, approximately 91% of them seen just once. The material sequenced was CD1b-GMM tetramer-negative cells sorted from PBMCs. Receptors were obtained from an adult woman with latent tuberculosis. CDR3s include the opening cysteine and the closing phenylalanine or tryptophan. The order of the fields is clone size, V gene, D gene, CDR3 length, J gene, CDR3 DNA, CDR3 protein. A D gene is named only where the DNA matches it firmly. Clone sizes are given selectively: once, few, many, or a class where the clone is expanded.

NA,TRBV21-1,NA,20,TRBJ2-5,TGTGCCTGCCTTAGGGGTGCTAGCGGGAAATCCAAGCCGTACCAAGAGACCCAGTACTTC,CACLRGASGKSKPYQETQYF
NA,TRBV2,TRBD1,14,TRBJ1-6,TGTGCCAGCAGTAAGAACAGGGGTAATTCACCCCTCCACTTT,CASSKNRGNSPLHF
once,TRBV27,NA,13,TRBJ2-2,TGTGCCAGCAGTTTAGGGGGGACCGGGGAGCTGTTTTTT,CASSLGGTGELFF
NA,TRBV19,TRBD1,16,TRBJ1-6,TGTGCCAGTAGTACTTCCCGGACAGGGGGCGTTTCACCCCTCCACTTT,CASSTSRTGGVSPLHF
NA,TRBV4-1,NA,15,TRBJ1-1,TGCGCCAGCAGCCAAGTCGGACAGCCGAACACTGAAGCTTTCTTT,CASSQVGQPNTEAFF
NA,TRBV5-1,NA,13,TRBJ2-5,TGCGCCAGCAGCTTACAGGGACAAGAGACCCAGTACTTC,CASSLQGQETQYF
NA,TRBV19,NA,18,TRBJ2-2,TGTGCCAGTAGTATCCTACTTGATGGGGGCGCAGGCACCGGGGAGCTGTTTTTT,CASSILLDGGAGTGELFF
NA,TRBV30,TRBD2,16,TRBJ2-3,TGTGCCTGGAGTACTGGACTAGCGGGGGGAACAGATACGCAGTATTTT,CAWSTGLAGGTDTQYF
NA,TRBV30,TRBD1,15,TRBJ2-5,TGTGCCTGGAGAGCCCCCGGGACAGCCCAAGAGACCCAGTACTTC,CAWRAPGTAQETQYF
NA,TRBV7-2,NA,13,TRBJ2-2,TGTGCCAGCAGCTTAGAGGGGACCGGGGAGCTGTTTTTT,CASSLEGTGELFF
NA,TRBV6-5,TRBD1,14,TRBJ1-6,TGTGCCAGCAGACGCGGGACAGGGGGGGGATCCCTCCACTTT,CASRRGTGGGSLHF
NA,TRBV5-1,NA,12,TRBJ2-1,TGCGCCAGCAGCTTGCAGGGGTATGAGCAGTTCTTC,CASSLQGYEQFF
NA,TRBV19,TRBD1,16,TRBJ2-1,TGTGCCAGTAGTATGTACCGGGACAGGGGTATGGATGAGCAGTTCTTC,CASSMYRDRGMDEQFF
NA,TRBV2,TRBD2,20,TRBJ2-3,TGTGCCAGCAGTGGACCGGTAGCGGGCAAAGGTCATTTGGGGAGGGATACGCAGTATTTT,CASSGPVAGKGHLGRDTQYF
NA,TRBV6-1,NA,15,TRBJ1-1,TGTGCCAGCAGTGAAGGTAGGGGAAGAAACACTGAAGCTTTCTTT,CASSEGRGRNTEAFF
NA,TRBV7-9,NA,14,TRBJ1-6,TGTGCCAGCAGCCATGACACGAATAATTCACCCCTCCACTTT,CASSHDTNNSPLHF
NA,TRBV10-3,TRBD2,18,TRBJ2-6,TGTGCCATCAGTGCGGCTAGCGGGGGGGTAACTGGGGCCAACGTCCTGACTTTC,CAISAASGGVTGANVLTF
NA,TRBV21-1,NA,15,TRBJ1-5,TGTGCCAGCAGCAACCGGGACAGGGACCTAAGGCCCCAGCATTTT,CASSNRDRDLRPQHF
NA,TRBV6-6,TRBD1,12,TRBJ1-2,TGTGCCAGCACCGAACAGGGGGCTGGCTACACCTTC,CASTEQGAGYTF
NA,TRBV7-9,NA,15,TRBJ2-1,TGTGCCAGCAGCTTGGGGCGGGACAGAATAAATGAGCAGTTCTTC,CASSLGRDRINEQFF
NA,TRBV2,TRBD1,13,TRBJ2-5,TGTGCCAGCAGTGCGGGGACAGCAGAGACCCAGTACTTC,CASSAGTAETQYF
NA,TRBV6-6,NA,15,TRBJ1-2,TGTGCCAGCAGTTACGGCGGGGAGGGGGAAGATGGCTACACCTTC,CASSYGGEGEDGYTF
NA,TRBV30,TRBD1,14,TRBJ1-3,TGTGCCTGGATGGAGCAGGGGGCTGGAAACACCATATATTTT,CAWMEQGAGNTIYF
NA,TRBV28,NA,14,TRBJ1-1,TGTGCCAGCAGTGCGGCCGGGAGACACACTGAAGCTTTCTTT,CASSAAGRHTEAFF
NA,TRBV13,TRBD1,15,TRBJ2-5,TGTGCCAGCAGCTTTCGAACAGGGGGATCCGAGACCCAGTACTTC,CASSFRTGGSETQYF
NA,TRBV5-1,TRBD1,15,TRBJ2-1,TGCGCCAGCAGCTTTACCGGGACAGGGTACAATGAGCAGTTCTTC,CASSFTGTGYNEQFF
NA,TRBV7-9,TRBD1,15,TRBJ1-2,TGTGCCAGCAGCTCCGGGACAGCGATTTACTATGGCTACACCTTC,CASSSGTAIYYGYTF
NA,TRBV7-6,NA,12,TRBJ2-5,TGTGCCAGCAGCTCTAGCCAAGAGACCCAGTACTTC,CASSSSQETQYF
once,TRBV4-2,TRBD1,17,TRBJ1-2,TGTGCCAGCAGCCAAGGTGGGGGCCGGGACAGGGCTTGGGGCTACACCTTC,CASSQGGGRDRAWGYTF
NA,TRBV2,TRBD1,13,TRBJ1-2,TGTGCCAGAATTCGGACAGGGAGCTATGGCTACACCTTC,CARIRTGSYGYTF
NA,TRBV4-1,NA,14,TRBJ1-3,TGCGCCAGCAGCCAAGAGGAGCGAGGAAACACCATATATTTT,CASSQEERGNTIYF
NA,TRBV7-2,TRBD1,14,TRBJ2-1,TGTGCCAGCAGCTTTGACAGGGGGCATGATGAGCAGTTCTTC,CASSFDRGHDEQFF
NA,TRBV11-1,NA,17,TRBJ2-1,TGTGCCAGCAGCTTAGAGGCAGGGCGAAGCTCCTACAATGAGCAGTTCTTC,CASSLEAGRSSYNEQFF
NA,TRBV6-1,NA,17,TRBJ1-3,TGTGCCAGCAGTGGGTCGACAGGCCCTTCCTCTGGAAACACCATATATTTT,CASSGSTGPSSGNTIYF
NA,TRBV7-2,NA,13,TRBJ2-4,TGTGCCAGCAGCGACTCAGCCAAAAACATTCAGTACTTC,CASSDSAKNIQYF
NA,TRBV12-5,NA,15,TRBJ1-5,TGTGCTAGTGGTTCTAACAGGGTTCGTAATCAGCCCCAGCATTTT,CASGSNRVRNQPQHF
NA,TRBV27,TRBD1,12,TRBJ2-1,TGTGCCAGCAGCAGGGGGCTCGATGAGCAGTTCTTC,CASSRGLDEQFF
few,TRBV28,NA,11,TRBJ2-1,TGTGCCAGCAGTCTCCTAAATGAGCAGTTCTTC,CASSLLNEQFF
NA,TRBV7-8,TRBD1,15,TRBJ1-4,TGTGCCAGCAGCCGCCCGGGACAGCTTAATGAAAAACTGTTTTTT,CASSRPGQLNEKLFF
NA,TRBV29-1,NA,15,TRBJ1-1,TGCAGCGTTGCGGGGGGGGACGGCGATAAACCTGAAGCTTTCTTT,CSVAGGDGDKPEAFF
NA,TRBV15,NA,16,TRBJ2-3,TGTGCCACCAGCCTCCTTGTAGCGGCTAGCACAGATACGCAGTATTTT,CATSLLVAASTDTQYF
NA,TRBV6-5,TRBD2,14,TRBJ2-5,TGTGCCACCCGGGGACGGGGGGAAGTTGAGACCCAGTACTTC,CATRGRGEVETQYF
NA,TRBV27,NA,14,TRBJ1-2,TGTGCCAGCAGTTTATCAGGAGGGAACTATGGCTACACCTTC,CASSLSGGNYGYTF
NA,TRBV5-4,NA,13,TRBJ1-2,TGTGCCAGCAGCATACAAGAAAACTATGGCTACACCTTC,CASSIQENYGYTF